This T cell receptor beta chain came from a study of Graves' ophthalmopathy and Graves' hyperthyroidism. Turning to the study itself: Investigators collected peripheral blood at initial diagnosis, before any treatment was given. Overall study results and limits: Most expanded clonotypes from thyroid (those above 0.001 frequency) were also found in blood.

CDR3 length: 15 amino acids. The V gene end was trimmed by 3 bases and the J gene end by 4 bases; junction bases not matched to a gene: 6. CDR1 ENHRY and CDR2 SYGVKD come from the germline V gene. From RNA, the CDR3 regions of TCR beta chains were amplified and sequenced. A first-round RT-PCR used HTBI primers, followed by a second-round multiplex PCR. TCRdb called the multiplex PCR reads again in MiXCR, with one record for every CDR3 protein. The table includes more than 300,000 distinct CDR3 sequences, about 17% detected once. Concerning this clonotype: Its antigen is unidentified.

The chain couples TRBV10-3 to TRBJ2-3, with 8 bases matching TRBD2. The sequencing sample was made of peripheral blood. The receptor was isolated from an adult woman with stable Graves' hyperthyroidism. The CDR3 is CAISDAGGVSDTQYF. Written as DNA, the CDR3 is TGTGCCATCAGTGACGCGGGGGGCGTCTCAGATACGCAGTATTTT.